Listed here are 21 T cell receptor beta chains from one sample, sequenced in a study of beta chain features in type 1 diabetes (dated by TCRdb to the late 2010s). The library was produced with the immunoSEQ multiplex PCR assay. All of the isolated RNA was reverse transcribed with the High Capacity cDNA Reverse Transcription Kit, so expressed TCRB transcripts were sequenced. Here the immuneACCESS table is served through TCRdb, limited to in-frame sequences with V and J called. Missing clones are a known gap in these copies; in checked studies unresolved V genes cover under half, and the rest lacks a known reason. Within this sample are around 430,000 clones, with 30% of them counted one time only. Together, the top ten hold around 0.065% of the sample. Sequencing was carried out using naive CD4+ T cells from blood. The cell subset or site label corresponds to: true naive CD4+ T cells. Every receptor here comes from a young man in good health.

This clone was seen more than once but under ten times. V gene TRBV30 combines with J gene TRBJ2-3, with 9 bases that match TRBD2. Trimming cost V 2 bases and J 0 bases; bases outside gene matches: 3. Germline CDR1 GTSNPN, CDR2 SVGIG (reference sequence). This CDR3 is built from 15 residues. CDR3 protein: CAWSLAGTSTDTQYF. CDR3 DNA: TGTGCCTGGAGTCTAGCGGGAACTAGCACAGATACGCAGTATTTT. The full variable domain, its missing parts supplied by reference TRBV30 and TRBJ2-3, is SQTIHQWPATLVQPVGSPLSLECTVEGTSNPNLYWYRQAAGRGLQLLFYSVGIGQISSEVPQNLSASRPQDRQFILSSKKLLLSDSGFYLCAWSLAGTSTDTQYFGPGTRLTVL.

Worth noting for this clone: A junction boundary mismatches the germline segment, possibly from a read error. The chain is built from TRBV7-7 and TRBJ2-7; D is perhaps TRBD1 or TRBD2 (5 bases each). Germline V lookup: CDR1 SSHAT, CDR2 FNYEAQ (reference sequence). This CDR3 contains 13 residues. CDR3: CASSAIWGNEQYF. The CDR3 coding sequence is TGTGCTAGCAGCGCTATATGGGGGAACGAGCAGTACTTC.

This chain uses TRBV30 with TRBJ2-1; 8 bases align to TRBD2. This CDR3 is 16 amino acids long. The germline gives CDR1 GTSNPN, CDR2 SVGIG (reference sequence). V dropped 2 bases and J dropped 1; count of bases not matched to a gene: 7. CDR3 DNA: TGTGCCTGGAGTTTATATAGCGGGGTTTCCTACAATGAGCAGTTCTTC. As protein: CAWSLYSGVSYNEQFF.

The table lists this clone with a count of one. The rearrangement joins TRBV7-9 to TRBJ2-3, with a tentative D call TRBD1 (7 bases). CDR3 length: 15 amino acids. Trimming shortened V by 0 bases and J by 3 bases, and 10 bases separated the two germline ends. Germline V gene data show CDR1 as SEHNR and CDR2 as FQNEAQ (reference sequence). The CDR3 DNA reads as TGTGCCAGCAGCTTAGCGACAGGGAGGACAGATACGCAGTATTTT. It codes for CASSLATGRTDTQYF. The full variable domain, its missing parts supplied by reference TRBV7-9 and TRBJ2-3, is DTGVSQNPRHKITKRGQNVTFRCDPISEHNRLYWYRQTLGQGPEFLTYFQNEAQLEKSRLLSDRFSAERPKGSFSTLEIQRTEQGDSAMYLCASSLATGRTDTQYFGPGTRLTVL.

The V call is TRBV7-9, the J call TRBJ2-2; D unclear. The CDR3 is 13 residues long. Trimming left V 5 bases short and J 2 bases short, with 6 bases between. Looked up from germline, CDR1 is SEHNR and CDR2 is FQNEAQ (reference sequence). CDR3 sequence: CASSRPNTGELFF. The CDR3 DNA follows: TGTGCCAGCAGCCGTCCTAACACCGGGGAGCTGTTTTTT.

The V and J genes are TRBV29-1 and TRBJ2-1; no firm D call. V lost 7 bases to trimming and J lost 5 bases, with 15 bases between them. The CDR3 loop spans 13 amino acids. Germline V gene lookup returns CDR1 SQVTM and CDR2 ANQGSEA. DNA of the CDR3: TGCAGCGCCTCCCGAGGTTGGGACAATGAGCAGTTCTTC. This sequence encodes CSASRGWDNEQFF.

This sequence joins TRBV4-3 and TRBJ2-2, with D uncertain. Germline V lookup: CDR1 LGHNA, CDR2 YSLEER. The CDR3 totals 14 residues. V lost 1 base to trimming and J lost 5 bases, with 8 bases between them. CDR3 nucleotides: TGCGCCAGCAGCCAAGCTACTCTGACCGGGGAGCTGTTTTTT. Its translation is CASSQATLTGELFF.

The chain recombines TRBV27 with TRBJ1-2, with 7 bases fitting TRBD1. V gave up 5 bases and J gave up 2 bases; unmatched junction bases: 2. The germline V gene has CDR1 MNHEY and CDR2 SMNVEV (reference sequence). The CDR3 has 13 residues. CDR3 loop: CASSQQGNYGYTF. The CDR3 DNA reads TGTGCCAGCAGTCAACAGGGGAACTATGGCTACACCTTC.

CDR3 in amino acids: CAVCTGYSYEQYF. CDR3 coding DNA: TGTGCCGTTTGTACGGGATACTCCTACGAGCAGTACTTC. The chain couples TRBV10-3 to TRBJ2-7; D is possibly TRBD2 (5 bases). CDR1 and CDR2 (germline): ENHRY, SYGVKD. V was shortened by 11 bases and J by 0 bases, with 14 bases between the two germline ends. The CDR3 extends over 13 amino acids.

The V and J genes are TRBV7-6 and TRBJ2-6, with D possibly being TRBD1 or TRBD2 (7 bases each). This CDR3 spans 18 amino acids. In germline, CDR1 is SGHVS, CDR2 FNYEAQ. Trimming removed 4 bases from V and 2 bases from J, with 18 bases in between. CDR3 region: CASSSPRGRGAGANVLTF. In DNA form, the CDR3 reads TGTGCCAGCAGCTCCCCCAGGGGGAGGGGAGCTGGGGCCAACGTCCTGACTTTC.

This rearrangement joins TRBV30 to TRBJ2-5; 7 positions match TRBD1. The CDR3 contains 15 residues. Germline V CDR1 and CDR2: GTSNPN, SVGIG (reference sequence). Trimming at V came to 1 base and at J to 4 bases, leaving 9 bases not matched to a gene. For the CDR3, the DNA is TGTGCCTGGAGTGGGACAGGCCCTTGGGGAGAGACCCAGTACTTC. Amino acids: CAWSGTGPWGETQYF.

The chain has TRBV7-8 and TRBJ2-7; perhaps TRBD2 as D (5 bases). Germline CDR1 is SGHVS and CDR2 is FQNEAQ. V was shortened by 3 bases and J by 6 bases, with 12 bases between the two germline ends. The CDR3 loop spans 13 amino acids. The CDR3 DNA is TGTGCCAGCAGCTTGGAGCGGTTAGGCGAGCAGTACTTC. This codes for CASSLERLGEQYF.

This clone was detected only a few times. The chain couples TRBV7-6 to TRBJ2-5; possible D gene TRBD1, 6 bases. There are 15 residues in the CDR3. Germline-derived CDR1 and CDR2 are SGHVS and FNYEAQ. Trimming cost V 0 bases and J 2 bases, with 10 bases left between them. The CDR3 region has the DNA TGTGCCAGCAGCTTAGCGGGGGCAGGGCAAGAGACCCAGTACTTC. Translating gives CASSLAGAGQETQYF.

CDR3 bases: TGTGCCAGCAGCTTTTCAGCGAACACCGGGGAGCTGTTTTTT. Translated: CASSFSANTGELFF. The genes are TRBV7-9 and TRBJ2-2; no reliable D call. Trimming took 3 bases from V and 0 from J, leaving 5 bases between them. Germline assignment: CDR1 SEHNR and CDR2 FQNEAQ (reference sequence). This CDR3 has 14 residues.

This clone showed up just a few times. This chain joins TRBV4-3 and TRBJ2-3; the D is unclear. This CDR3 is built from 14 residues. The V end lost 1 base, the J end lost 1 base, and 6 bases lay between the germline ends. Per the germline V gene, CDR1 is LGHNA and CDR2 is YSLEER. CDR3 residues: CASSQASGTDTQYF. CDR3 DNA: TGCGCCAGCAGCCAAGCTTCCGGCACAGATACGCAGTATTTT.

This clone occurred a few times. The chain joins TRBV2 to TRBJ2-3, with 7 bases fitting TRBD1. The V segment lost 6 bases and the J segment 2 bases; nucleotides outside the gene matches: 8. The CDR3 extends over 15 amino acids. In germline, CDR1 is SNHLY, CDR2 FYNNEI. The CDR3 loop is CASRGDRVNTDTQYF. CDR3 DNA sequence: TGTGCCAGCAGGGGAGACAGGGTGAACACAGATACGCAGTATTTT. Supplemented by reference TRBV2 and TRBJ2-3, the full variable domain reads EPEVTQTPSHQVTQMGQEVILRCVPISNHLYFYWYRQILGQKVEFLVSFYNNEISEKSEIFDDQFSVERPDGSNFTLKIRSTKLEDSAMYFCASRGDRVNTDTQYFGPGTRLTVL.

This clone was detected a few times. The V gene is TRBV27, the J gene TRBJ2-2; tentatively, D is TRBD2 (6 bases). The CDR3 contains 17 residues. Looked up from germline, CDR1 is MNHEY and CDR2 is SMNVEV (reference sequence). Trimming left V 4 bases short and J 4 bases short, with 19 bases between. The CDR3 here is CASSSAGPSGFTGELFF. The DNA of the CDR3 is TGTGCCAGCAGTTCAGCGGGCCCTTCTGGTTTCACCGGGGAGCTGTTTTTT.

This clone has just a few counts. The chain carries TRBV7-8 and TRBJ1-2, with D perhaps TRBD1 (6 bases). The V and J ends lost 5 bases and 4 bases respectively, with 17 bases between them. CDR1 is SGHVS, CDR2 FQNEAQ, per germline. This CDR3 has 15 residues. CDR3 in amino acids: CASSPTGTILYGYTF. For the CDR3, the DNA is TGTGCCAGCAGCCCAACAGGGACGATCCTCTATGGCTACACCTTC.

The chain recombines TRBV6-6 with TRBJ2-5; 13 nucleotides line up with TRBD2. Germline V gene sequence: CDR1 MNHNY, CDR2 SVGAGI (reference sequence). The CDR3 has 13 amino acids. J lost 13 bases, V lost 6 bases, and 8 bases had no gene match. The CDR3 DNA is TGTGCCAGCAGCTGGACTAGCGGGAGTTTGGTGTACTTC. Translation: CASSWTSGSLVYF.

This clone was detected only once. CDR3 loop: CASSLDVNLAGGVISDTQYF. DNA for the CDR3: TGTGCCAGCAGCTTAGACGTAAACCTAGCGGGAGGTGTGATCTCAGATACGCAGTATTTT. The chain uses TRBV11-2 and TRBJ2-3; TRBD2 matches at 11 bases. Per germline, CDR1 SGHAT and CDR2 FQNNGV. V gave up 0 bases and J gave up 4 bases; unmatched junction bases: 15. The length of the CDR3 is 20 residues.

This clone occurred a few times. The chain joins TRBV9 to TRBJ2-3; TRBD2 aligns across 13 bases. V gave up 4 bases and J gave up 4 bases; unmatched junction bases: 3. CDR1 SGDLS and CDR2 YYNGEE come from the germline V gene. The CDR3 length is 15 residues. Here the CDR3 DNA reads TGTGCCAGCAGCTGGACTAGCGGGAGCTCAGATACGCAGTATTTT. Protein product: CASSWTSGSSDTQYF.